This T cell receptor (beta chain) is from a study of cytomegalovirus exposure and HLA in healthy donors. The CDR3 loop spans 15 amino acids. Per the germline V gene, CDR1 is SGHRS and CDR2 is YFSETQ. Trimming left V 0 bases short and J 4 bases short, with 13 bases between. This PCR relied on a set of 60 Vbeta primers and 13 Jbeta primers. The method was immunoSEQ multiplex PCR; TCRdb's version includes in-frame clones alone and lacks a portion of them. The sample gives about 150,000 clones, around 74% of which show up once; roughly 6% is in the top ten. This TCR derives from a man aged 50-59 years in good health and CMV-seropositive. The V call is TRBV5-1, the J call TRBJ1-2; a weak D match, TRBD1 (6 bases). Input material: PBMCs. CDR3 bases: TGCGCCAGCAGCTTGGAAGGGCAGGGGCCCTATGGCTACACCTTC. Translation gives CASSLEGQGPYGYTF.